This T cell receptor beta chain stems from a study of blood T cell repertoires in COVID-19. As to this clone: One end of the junction varies from germline; a read error may be responsible.

Clones were read by immunoSEQ multiplex PCR, and TCRdb kept only the in-frame ones, dropping some. The sample holds around 140,000 clones; 75% to 80% are singletons and the top ten take approximately 9%. The TCR was taken from a woman in her forties or fifties with active or convalescent COVID-19. The sample comprised peripheral blood.

CDR3 sequence reads: CASSLSDGFFF. The DNA for the CDR3 is TGTGCCAGCAGCCTATCTGACGGGTTCTTCTTT. This chain links TRBV28 with TRBJ1-3; D remains ambiguous. The CDR3 runs 11 residues. From germline, CDR1 is MDHEN and CDR2 SYDVKM.